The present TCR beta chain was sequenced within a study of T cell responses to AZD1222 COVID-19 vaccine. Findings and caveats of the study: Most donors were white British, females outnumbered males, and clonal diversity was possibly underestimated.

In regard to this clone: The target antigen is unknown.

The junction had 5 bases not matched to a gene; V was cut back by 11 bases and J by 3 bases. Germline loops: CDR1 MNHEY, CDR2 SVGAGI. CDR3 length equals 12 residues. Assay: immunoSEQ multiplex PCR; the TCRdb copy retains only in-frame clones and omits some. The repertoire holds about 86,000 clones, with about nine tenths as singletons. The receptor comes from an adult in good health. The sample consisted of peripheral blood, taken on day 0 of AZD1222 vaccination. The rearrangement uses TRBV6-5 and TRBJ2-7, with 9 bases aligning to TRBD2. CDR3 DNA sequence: TGTGCCGGCGGACTAGCGCTCTACGAGCAGTACTTC. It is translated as CAGGLALYEQYF.